The following is a TCR beta chain sequence with its context. What it binds is unknown. After template switching added a universal primer site, the resulting cDNA carried unique molecular identifiers. TCRdb recomputed calls from the 5' RACE reads with MiXCR, one row per CDR3 protein. The sample has 600,000 to 850,000 distinct CDR3 sequences, roughly 18% seen once. The CDR3 extends over 15 amino acids. V lost 6 bases and J lost 5, with 17 bases in between. Germline CDR1 is SGHAT and CDR2 is FQNNGV. The sample belongs to a study of identical twins. Study-level points and caveats: There was an excess of low generation probability in the out-of-frame alpha sequences that twins shared.

These same records also appear under a second study, on T cells expressing NK-cell markers.

The sample taken for sequencing was PBMCs. The rearrangement joins TRBV11-2 to TRBJ2-1; a weak D match, TRBD2 (6 bases). The receptor was isolated from a woman aged 18 to 35 in good health. This CDR3 reads CASRPALAFNNEQFF. For the CDR3, the DNA is TGTGCCAGCAGACCCGCGCTAGCGTTCAACAATGAGCAGTTCTTC.